This TCR beta chain emerged from a study of T cell repertoires in cytomegalovirus infection. Study-level information: Indications of both CMV infection and matching HLA type were provided by public TCR beta signatures. Study results and limitations: Identification of carriers of CMV plus the relevant HLA was performed using cumulative public TCR beta family frequency. There were HLA-C-restricted CMV-specific TCR beta clonotypes dominating the ex vivo response.

Via MiXCR, TCRdb re-called the reads, giving one row per CDR3 protein. The data show roughly 68,000 distinct CDR3 sequences, 22% seen once. This CDR3 has 15 amino acids. V was pared by 2 bases and J by 2 bases, with 12 bases between. CDR1 MGHRA and CDR2 YSYEKL come from the germline V gene. For this clonotype: The antigen is unknown.

This TCR was sampled from a human donor in good health (CMV status not recorded). Some clones in this sample may be carry-over from other donors' samples. The rearrangement uses TRBV4-1 and TRBJ1-2, with D possibly being TRBD1 (5 bases). The specimen sequenced was PBMCs, sequenced either directly or after in vitro stimulation (not recorded which). CDR3 region: CASSQPRDGNYGYTF. The DNA for the CDR3 is TGCGCCAGCAGCCAACCCCGGGACGGGAACTATGGCTACACCTTC.